These 14 T cell receptor beta chains were all obtained from the same sample, sequenced in a study of blood T cell repertoires in COVID-19 (dated by TCRdb to about 2020). Library preparation employed the immunoSEQ multiplex PCR assay. TCRdb stores this immuneACCESS table with in-frame sequences only. Part of the clones is absent; in the studies checked, under half of the shortfall reflects unresolved V genes, and no reason is known for the rest. A total of approximately 20,000 clones appear in this sample, around 90% of them only once. In total, the top ten clones hold approximately 3.4% of the sample. Sequenced material: peripheral blood. All receptors derive from a human donor in a cohort sampled during active COVID-19.

The rearrangement links TRBV19 to TRBJ2-2, with TRBD2 matching over 8 bases. J was trimmed by 6 bases and V by 6 bases; bases with no gene match: 9. CDR3 size: 15 residues. Germline V gene sequence: CDR1 LNHDA, CDR2 SQIVND (reference sequence). CDR3 nucleotides: TGTGCCAGTAGGCCGGGGGGGGTGACGGCCGGGGAGCTGTTTTTT. Translated, it gives CASRPGGVTAGELFF.

V gene TRBV18 combines with J gene TRBJ1-1; a weak D match, TRBD1 (6 bases). The CDR3 covers 15 residues. V was trimmed by 3 bases and J by 1 base, leaving 12 bases between them. CDR1 and CDR2 from the germline V gene are KGHSH and LQKENI. CDR3 in DNA: TGTGCCAGCTCACCGACGGGACATCGGAACACTGAAGCTTTCTTT. Translating gives CASSPTGHRNTEAFF.

The chain has TRBV30 and TRBJ1-4; D uncertain. Germline CDR1 and CDR2: GTSNPN and SVGIG (reference sequence). Deletions cut 1 base from V and 8 bases from J, with 11 bases between. CDR3 size: 13 residues. Written as DNA, the CDR3 is TGTGCCTGGAGTGGGAGTGGAGGGGAAAAACTGTTTTTT. Its translation: CAWSGSGGEKLFF.

V gene TRBV28 combines with J gene TRBJ1-5; 8 bases fit TRBD1. Germline values: CDR1 MDHEN, CDR2 SYDVKM. The CDR3 has 17 amino acids. V was clipped by 7 bases and J by 6 bases; unmatched bases: 17. CDR3 DNA: TGTGCCAGCATCGTGGGGGGGACAGGCCCGTTTATTCAGCCCCAGCATTTT. It specifies CASIVGGTGPFIQPQHF.

The gene calls are TRBV19 and TRBJ2-1; the D gene is possibly TRBD1 (6 bases). Germline V lookup: CDR1 LNHDA, CDR2 SQIVND (reference sequence). V was cut by 8 bases and J by 5 bases, with 13 bases left in between. The CDR3 is 13 residues long. In nucleotides, the CDR3 is TGTGCCAGTTACGGGACATACAACAATGAGCAGTTCTTC. Protein product: CASYGTYNNEQFF.

The V gene is TRBV5-1, the J gene TRBJ2-2, with 7 positions matching TRBD2. Germline loops: CDR1 SGHRS, CDR2 YFSETQ. Trimming cost V 0 bases and J 4 bases; bases outside gene matches: 6. The CDR3 loop spans 16 amino acids. This CDR3 reads CASSLVAGDFTGELFF. Written as DNA, the CDR3 is TGCGCCAGCAGCTTGGTGGCGGGAGATTTCACCGGGGAGCTGTTTTTT.

The gene calls are TRBV19 and TRBJ1-2, with D possibly being TRBD1 (5 bases). V lost 3 bases, J lost 0 bases, and 8 bases lay in between. Germline V gene lookup returns CDR1 LNHDA and CDR2 SQIVND (reference sequence). The CDR3 extends over 14 amino acids. The CDR3 loop reads CASSMQGSNYGYTF. The CDR3 nucleotides are TGTGCCAGTAGTATGCAGGGCTCTAACTATGGCTACACCTTC.

The V call is TRBV7-8, the J call TRBJ1-4; TRBD1 might be the D (6 bases). The CDR3 length is 16 residues. V shed 5 bases and J shed 4 bases, with 17 bases lying between them. Germline CDR1 reads SGHVS; CDR2 reads FQNEAQ. Here the CDR3 reads CASSPLGGQHNEKLFF. CDR3 nucleotides: TGTGCCAGCAGCCCACTAGGCGGACAGCATAATGAAAAACTGTTTTTT.

Only a few counts were recorded for this clone. The chain joins TRBV27 to TRBJ1-6, with 10 bases matching TRBD1. Trimming cost V 0 bases and J 6 bases; bases outside gene matches: 8. The length of the CDR3 is 18 residues. Germline V gene lookup returns CDR1 MNHEY and CDR2 SMNVEV (reference sequence). The CDR3 region is CASSLSPDRGGGNSPLHF. The CDR3 nucleotides are TGTGCCAGCAGTTTATCCCCGGACAGGGGGGGTGGTAATTCACCCCTCCACTTT.

The DNA of the CDR3 is TGTGCCATCAGTGAAGGCAGGATGCATGAGCAGTTCTTC. Protein: CAISEGRMHEQFF. The chain couples TRBV10-3 to TRBJ2-1; D is unclear. Deletions cut 3 bases from V and 8 bases from J, with 11 bases between. Germline V gives CDR1 ENHRY, CDR2 SYGVKD. This CDR3 has 13 residues.

This chain links TRBV3-1 (or the pseudogene TRBV3-2) with TRBJ2-3; D perhaps matches TRBD2 (6 bases). Trimming cost V 0 bases and J 4 bases, with 14 bases left between them. The CDR3 loop spans 16 amino acids. Germline assignment: CDR1 LGHDT and CDR2 YNNKEL (reference sequence). The chain's CDR3 is CASSQEVASVPDTQYF. The DNA of the CDR3 is TGTGCCAGCAGCCAAGAGGTTGCTAGCGTTCCAGATACGCAGTATTTT.

The chain is built from TRBV11-2 and TRBJ2-7; no clear D gene. Germline CDR1 reads SGHAT; CDR2 reads FQNNGV. V dropped 3 bases and J dropped 0 bases, with 12 bases sitting between them. The CDR3 totals 15 residues. CDR3 sequence reads: CASSLESPSSYEQYF. The CDR3, as DNA: TGTGCCAGCAGCTTGGAGAGCCCGAGCTCCTACGAGCAGTACTTC.

V usage is TRBV19 and J usage is TRBJ1-4; D call uncertain. The CDR3 length is 12 residues. Trimming cost V 7 bases and J 5 bases, with 8 bases left between them. Germline CDR1 and CDR2: LNHDA and SQIVND (reference sequence). CDR3 bases: TGTGCCAGTAAAACGGGGAATGAAAAACTGTTTTTT. Translation: CASKTGNEKLFF.

The J gene is TRBJ2-5, the V gene TRBV2; TRBD2 aligns across 9 bases. Germline V CDR1 and CDR2: SNHLY, FYNNEI. The length of the CDR3 is 12 residues. Trimming removed 10 bases from V and 3 bases from J; junction bases left unmatched: 3. DNA of the CDR3: TGTGCCACAGAGCGGGAGGAAGAGACCCAGTACTTC. Its protein is CATEREEETQYF.